This entry features one T cell receptor (beta chain) sequence. Its target is not known. PCR was performed a second time for about 7 to 12 cycles using a sample-barcoded 5' primer and a J-beta primer mix. TCRdb re-analysed the 5' RACE reads in MiXCR, keeping a single row per CDR3 protein. Among around 1.5 million distinct CDR3 sequences listed, 42% were seen once. Trimming stripped 3 bases from V and 5 bases from J, with 6 bases between. Per germline, CDR1 GTSNPN and CDR2 SVGIG (reference sequence). The CDR3 is 11 residues long. The data stem from a study of blood T cells in healthy people across ages. Study-wide context: Roughly one uniquely barcoded beta molecule per two T cells was captured. Study-wide points: Diversity was higher, and naive CD4+ cells more numerous, in long-lived donors than in aged donors.

The sequencing sample was made of blood. The genes are TRBV30 and TRBJ2-3; D ambiguous. The receptor's source is a woman in her late teens or twenties in good health. CDR3 loop: CAWSAQDTQYF. The CDR3 bases are TGTGCCTGGAGCGCTCAAGATACGCAGTATTTT. Full variable domain (outside the CDR3, taken from reference TRBV30 and TRBJ2-3): SQTIHQWPATLVQPVGSPLSLECTVEGTSNPNLYWYRQAAGRGLQLLFYSVGIGQISSEVPQNLSASRPQDRQFILSSKKLLLSDSGFYLCAWSAQDTQYFGPGTRLTVL.